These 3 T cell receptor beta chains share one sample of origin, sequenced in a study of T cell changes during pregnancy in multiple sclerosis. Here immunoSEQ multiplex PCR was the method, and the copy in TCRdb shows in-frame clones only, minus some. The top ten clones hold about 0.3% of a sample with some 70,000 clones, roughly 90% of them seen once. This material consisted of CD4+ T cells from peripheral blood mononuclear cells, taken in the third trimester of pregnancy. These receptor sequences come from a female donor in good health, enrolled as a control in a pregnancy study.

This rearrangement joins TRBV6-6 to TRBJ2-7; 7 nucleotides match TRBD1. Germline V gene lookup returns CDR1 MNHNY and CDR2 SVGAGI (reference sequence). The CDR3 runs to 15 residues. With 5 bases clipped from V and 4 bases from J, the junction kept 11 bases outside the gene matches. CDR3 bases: TGTGCCAGCAGTCTTCTTAGTGGACAGGAGTACGAGCAGTACTTC. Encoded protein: CASSLLSGQEYEQYF.

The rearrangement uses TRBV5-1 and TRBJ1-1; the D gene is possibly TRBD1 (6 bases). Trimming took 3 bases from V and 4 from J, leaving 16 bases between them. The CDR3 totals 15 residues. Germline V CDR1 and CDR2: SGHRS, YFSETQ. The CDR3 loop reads CASSSVIQGSTEAFF. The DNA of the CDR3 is TGCGCCAGCAGCTCAGTAATACAGGGATCCACTGAAGCTTTCTTT. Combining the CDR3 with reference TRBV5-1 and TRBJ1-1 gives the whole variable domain KAGVTQTPRYLIKTRGQQVTLSCSPISGHRSVSWYQQTPGQGLQFLFEYFSETQRNKGNFPGRFSGRQFSNSRSEMNVSTLELGDSALYLCASSSVIQGSTEAFFGQGTRLTVV.

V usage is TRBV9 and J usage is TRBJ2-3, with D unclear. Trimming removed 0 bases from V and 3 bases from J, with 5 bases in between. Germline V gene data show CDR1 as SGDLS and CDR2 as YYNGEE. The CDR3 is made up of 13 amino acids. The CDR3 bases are TGTGCCAGCAGCGTAGCGGAGACAGATACGCAGTATTTT. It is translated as CASSVAETDTQYF.